The source of this T cell receptor beta chain is a study of blood T cells in healthy people across ages. Study-level results: CMV status of donors was not determined, possibly confounding expanded clonotype changes. The diversity estimates, figures obtained from one million T cells, were considered underestimates.

Concerning this clonotype: Antigen specificity is unknown.

Primers used in a second PCR of about 6 to 11 cycles were a sample-barcoded 5' primer and a J-beta primer mix. From each sample, at least 2.5 million paired-end reads containing CDR3 were obtained. In TCRdb, the 5' RACE reads were re-called with MiXCR into one record per CDR3 protein. The top ten clones hold 8.7% of a sample with roughly 560,000 distinct CDR3 sequences, 24% of them seen once. CDR1 is SGDLS, CDR2 YYNGEE, per germline. Trimming left V 3 bases short and J 0 bases short, with 3 bases between. This CDR3 contains 13 residues. These data also formed part of another study, on T cells of mothers and their children.

The specimen sequenced was blood. This receptor was identified in a boy younger than 18 in good health. The chain employs TRBV9 and TRBJ2-2; D call uncertain. The CDR3 DNA is TGTGCCAGCAGCGCCCCGAACACCGGGGAGCTGTTTTTT. Translated, it gives CASSAPNTGELFF.